A selection of T cell receptor beta chains follows, all from one sample in a study of OX40 agonist ivuxolimab in advanced cancers. Measured with immunoSEQ multiplex PCR; TCRdb has only the in-frame clones, and not every one. Of some 46,000 clones in the sample, 70% to 90% were seen once. The material was CD4+ or CD8+ T cells sorted from blood, obtained in a trial of the OX40 agonist ivuxolimab. These TCRs come from an adult with an advanced solid tumor such as melanoma, head and neck, liver or kidney cancer. Each CDR3 is given with its conserved first and last residue. Fields, in order: D gene, V gene, J gene, clone size, CDR3 protein, CDR3 DNA. The D gene is left open where the match is weak. Clone size appears in some rows only: once, few, many, or a class for an expanded clone.

>-|TRBV18|TRBJ1-1|-
CASSPEVTPEAFF
TGTGCCAGCTCACCCGAGGTTACACCTGAAGCTTTCTTT
>-|TRBV7-9|TRBJ2-7|-
CASSQTGSSYEQYF
TGTGCCAGCAGCCAAACAGGGAGCTCCTACGAGCAGTACTTC
>TRBD1|TRBV4-3|TRBJ1-1|-
CASSQSFSPDRGFTEAFF
TGCGCCAGCAGCCAATCATTCAGTCCGGACAGGGGGTTCACTGAAGCTTTCTTT
>-|TRBV4-1|TRBJ1-1|-
CASSQVTGENTEAFF
TGCGCCAGCAGCCAGGTAACAGGAGAGAACACTGAAGCTTTCTTT
>-|TRBV10-1|TRBJ1-6|once
CASTPYRDNSPLHF
TGCGCCAGCACCCCCTACAGAGATAATTCACCCCTCCACTTT
>-|TRBV6-5|TRBJ1-6|-
CASSEHYNSPLHF
TGTGCCAGCAGTGAACACTATAATTCACCCCTCCACTTT
>TRBD2|TRBV11-2|TRBJ2-7|-
CASSLGTSGYEQYF
TGTGCCAGCAGCCTCGGGACTAGCGGCTACGAGCAGTACTTC
>-|TRBV7-3|TRBJ2-2|-
CASSLRPSTGELFF
TGTGCCAGCAGCTTACGTCCAAGCACCGGGGAGCTGTTTTTT
>-|TRBV4-2|TRBJ1-6|-
CASSQGVGTVSPLHF
TGTGCCAGCAGCCAAGGAGTGGGAACGGTATCACCCCTCCACTTT
>TRBD1|TRBV19|TRBJ2-7|-
CASSSATGGYEQYF
TGTGCCAGTAGTTCGGCGACAGGGGGCTACGAGCAGTACTTC
>-|TRBV5-4|TRBJ1-2|-
CASSLEETEPFYHGYTF
TGTGCCAGCAGCTTGGAGGAGACAGAGCCATTTTATCATGGCTACACCTTC
>-|TRBV2|TRBJ2-5|-
CASSDWTQETQYF
TGTGCCAGCAGTGATTGGACTCAAGAGACCCAGTACTTC
>-|TRBV27|TRBJ1-4|-
CASSLSIRANEKLFF
TGTGCCAGCAGTTTATCGATCAGGGCTAATGAAAAACTGTTTTTT
>-|TRBV7-6|TRBJ2-6|-
CASSLSEHSGANVLTF
TGTGCCAGCAGCTTAAGCGAGCACTCTGGGGCCAACGTCCTGACTTTC
>-|TRBV27|TRBJ2-7|-
CASSLSANLYEQYF
TGTGCCAGCAGTTTATCGGCCAATCTCTACGAGCAGTACTTC
>TRBD2|TRBV5-1|TRBJ2-3|-
CASSLESGGRTDTQYF
TGCGCCAGCAGCTTGGAAAGCGGGGGCCGCACAGATACGCAGTATTTT
>TRBD1|TRBV20-1|TRBJ1-2|-
CSAKPGQGETF
TGCAGTGCTAAGCCGGGACAGGGGGAAACCTTC
>-|TRBV27|TRBJ1-1|-
CASSLAHTRNLNTEAFF
TGTGCCAGCAGTTTAGCCCATACAAGGAACCTGAACACTGAAGCTTTCTTT